A selection of T cell receptor beta chains follows, all from one sample in a study of shared clonotypes between healthy human individuals. Produced via immunoSEQ multiplex PCR; TCRdb's table is partial and in-frame only. The table has about a million clones, roughly 80% seen once; the top ten hold 0.85% to 1%. The specimen was memory CD4+ T cells from PBMCs. The source of these receptors is a man between 18 and 29 years old in good health. Some clones in this sample may be carry-over from other donors' samples. Each CDR3 is given with its conserved first and last residue. The order of the fields is CDR3 DNA, CDR3 protein, V gene, D gene, J gene, clone size. A D gene is named only where the DNA matches it firmly. Only part of the rows carry a size: once, few, many, or a class if the clone is expanded.

CDR3nt: TGTGCCAGCGACGGGACAGCAACTTCTGGGGCCAACGTCCTGACTTTC
CDR3aa: CASDGTATSGANVLTF
v_gene: TRBV2
d_gene: TRBD1
j_gene: TRBJ2-6
abundance: NA

CDR3nt: TGTGCCAGCAGCTCGGGCGCAGGAGAATCCAATCAGCCCCAGCATTTT
CDR3aa: CASSSGAGESNQPQHF
v_gene: TRBV5-4
d_gene: NA
j_gene: TRBJ1-5
abundance: NA

CDR3nt: TGTGCCAGCAGCGCCCGGGACGGAACAGGGCAGTACTTC
CDR3aa: CASSARDGTGQYF
v_gene: TRBV9
d_gene: NA
j_gene: TRBJ2-7
abundance: NA

CDR3nt: TGCGCCAGCAGCTTGGGACCCCAGAACTACGGCGAGCAGTACTTC
CDR3aa: CASSLGPQNYGEQYF
v_gene: TRBV5-1
d_gene: NA
j_gene: TRBJ2-7
abundance: NA

CDR3nt: TGTGCCAGCAGTTTGTTCCACGAGCAGTACTTC
CDR3aa: CASSLFHEQYF
v_gene: TRBV27
d_gene: NA
j_gene: TRBJ2-7
abundance: NA

CDR3nt: TGTGCCAGCAGCGGGAACGAGGGGCCCCAGCATTTT
CDR3aa: CASSGNEGPQHF
v_gene: TRBV9
d_gene: NA
j_gene: TRBJ1-5
abundance: once

CDR3nt: TGTGCCAGCAGCACAGACAGGGGGTCAAATGAAAAACTGTTTTTT
CDR3aa: CASSTDRGSNEKLFF
v_gene: TRBV28
d_gene: TRBD1
j_gene: TRBJ1-4
abundance: NA

CDR3nt: TGTGCCAGCAGTCGGGCCATGAACACTGAAGCTTTCTTT
CDR3aa: CASSRAMNTEAFF
v_gene: TRBV28
d_gene: NA
j_gene: TRBJ1-1
abundance: NA

CDR3nt: TGCGCCAGCAGCTTGGCCGGGACCTCCATCGAGCAGTACTTC
CDR3aa: CASSLAGTSIEQYF
v_gene: TRBV5-1
d_gene: NA
j_gene: TRBJ2-7
abundance: NA

CDR3nt: TGTGCCAGCAGCTTTCAAGCGGGAGATGAGCAGTTCTTC
CDR3aa: CASSFQAGDEQFF
v_gene: TRBV7-2
d_gene: TRBD2
j_gene: TRBJ2-1
abundance: NA

CDR3nt: TGTGCCAGCAGGGGCCCAAATGAAAAACTGTTTTTT
CDR3aa: CASRGPNEKLFF
v_gene: TRBV28
d_gene: NA
j_gene: TRBJ1-4
abundance: NA

CDR3nt: TGTGCCAGCAGGGCGACTAGCGGGTACGAGCAGTACTTC
CDR3aa: CASRATSGYEQYF
v_gene: TRBV2
d_gene: TRBD2
j_gene: TRBJ2-7
abundance: NA

CDR3nt: TGCGCCAGCAGTCACCCGATACAGGGGGCAAATGAAAAACTGTTTTTT
CDR3aa: CASSHPIQGANEKLFF
v_gene: TRBV23-1
d_gene: TRBD1
j_gene: TRBJ1-4
abundance: once

CDR3nt: TGTGCCAGCTCACCACGTCCTTCTACACGGAGCCACGCAGGAAACACCATATATTTT
CDR3aa: CASSPRPSTRSHAGNTIYF
v_gene: TRBV18
d_gene: NA
j_gene: TRBJ1-3
abundance: NA

CDR3nt: TGTGCCAGCAGTAGGACAGGTTCCTACGAGCAGTACTTC
CDR3aa: CASSRTGSYEQYF
v_gene: TRBV28
d_gene: TRBD1
j_gene: TRBJ2-7
abundance: NA

CDR3nt: TGTGCCAGCAGCAGAACTGGGGCCAACGTCCTGACTTTC
CDR3aa: CASSRTGANVLTF
v_gene: TRBV5-4
d_gene: NA
j_gene: TRBJ2-6
abundance: NA

CDR3nt: TGTGCCAGCAGCTTGATGGACGGCTACGAGCATTACTTC
CDR3aa: CASSLMDGYEHYF
v_gene: TRBV5-4
d_gene: NA
j_gene: TRBJ2-7
abundance: NA

CDR3nt: TGTGCCAGCAGCTTGGAAAGTACGGTCGTTACCGGGGAGCTGTTTTTT
CDR3aa: CASSLESTVVTGELFF
v_gene: TRBV5-4
d_gene: NA
j_gene: TRBJ2-2
abundance: NA

CDR3nt: TGCGCCAGCAGCAGAGATCAGGCGGAATACGGCTACACCTTC
CDR3aa: CASSRDQAEYGYTF
v_gene: TRBV5-1
d_gene: NA
j_gene: TRBJ1-2
abundance: NA

CDR3nt: TGTGCCAGCAGCGAGACAGGGGGTAATTTCTATGGCTACACCTTC
CDR3aa: CASSETGGNFYGYTF
v_gene: TRBV9
d_gene: TRBD1
j_gene: TRBJ1-2
abundance: NA

CDR3nt: TGTGCCAGCAGTTCCTCGGACAGATACGAGCAGTACTTC
CDR3aa: CASSSSDRYEQYF
v_gene: TRBV6-5
d_gene: NA
j_gene: TRBJ2-7
abundance: NA

CDR3nt: TGTGCCAGCAGCACGGTGGGGGATACGCAGTATTTT
CDR3aa: CASSTVGDTQYF
v_gene: TRBV6-5
d_gene: NA
j_gene: TRBJ2-3
abundance: NA

CDR3nt: TGTGCCAGTAGTATGGTCGGGACAGGATACTATGGCTACACCTTC
CDR3aa: CASSMVGTGYYGYTF
v_gene: TRBV19
d_gene: TRBD1
j_gene: TRBJ1-2
abundance: NA

CDR3nt: TGTGCCAGCAGCCTCCCCCGAGTAGGGGGTGTACAAGAGACCCAGTACTTC
CDR3aa: CASSLPRVGGVQETQYF
v_gene: TRBV7-7
d_gene: NA
j_gene: TRBJ2-5
abundance: NA

CDR3nt: TGTGCCAGCAGTTTATTGGGACAGTCGGGCAAAGATACGCAGTATTTT
CDR3aa: CASSLLGQSGKDTQYF
v_gene: TRBV27
d_gene: TRBD1
j_gene: TRBJ2-3
abundance: NA

CDR3nt: TGTGCCAGCAGCTTACCATCTTTCTCCTACAATGAGCAGTTCTTC
CDR3aa: CASSLPSFSYNEQFF
v_gene: TRBV7-2
d_gene: NA
j_gene: TRBJ2-1
abundance: NA

CDR3nt: TGTGCCAGCAGCGCTCCGGACAGGGGTGGCTACACCTTC
CDR3aa: CASSAPDRGGYTF
v_gene: TRBV9
d_gene: TRBD1
j_gene: TRBJ1-2
abundance: once

CDR3nt: TGTGCCAGCAGCTTATCCGGGGTTGAGGAGACCCAGTACTTC
CDR3aa: CASSLSGVEETQYF
v_gene: TRBV7-3
d_gene: NA
j_gene: TRBJ2-5
abundance: NA

CDR3nt: TGTGCCAGCAGTTCGTCTAGCGGTAATGAGCAGTTCTTC
CDR3aa: CASSSSSGNEQFF
v_gene: TRBV25-1
d_gene: TRBD2
j_gene: TRBJ2-1
abundance: NA

CDR3nt: TGTGCCTGGAGTGTATCGGGGGGCACTGAAGCTTTCTTT
CDR3aa: CAWSVSGGTEAFF
v_gene: TRBV30
d_gene: NA
j_gene: TRBJ1-1
abundance: few

CDR3nt: TGCGCCAGCAGCCTGCGGACAGGCCCCGCTAACTATGGCTACACCTTC
CDR3aa: CASSLRTGPANYGYTF
v_gene: TRBV4-1
d_gene: TRBD1
j_gene: TRBJ1-2
abundance: NA

CDR3nt: TGTGCCAGAACCGCGGGGTATCCCATCTACGAGCAGTACTTC
CDR3aa: CARTAGYPIYEQYF
v_gene: TRBV6-5
d_gene: NA
j_gene: TRBJ2-7
abundance: NA

CDR3nt: TGTGCCAGTAGGTCTTCTAGCGGGAGCGCCAATGAGCAGTTCTTC
CDR3aa: CASRSSSGSANEQFF
v_gene: TRBV19
d_gene: TRBD2
j_gene: TRBJ2-1
abundance: NA

CDR3nt: TGTGCCAGCAGTTCTAGCAGGTTAGGGGCTCAAGCTTTCTTT
CDR3aa: CASSSSRLGAQAFF
v_gene: TRBV28
d_gene: NA
j_gene: TRBJ1-1
abundance: few

CDR3nt: TGTGCCAGCAGCCAAGAAGGAGATGTATCCTACGAGCAGTACTTC
CDR3aa: CASSQEGDVSYEQYF
v_gene: TRBV4-2
d_gene: NA
j_gene: TRBJ2-7
abundance: many

CDR3nt: TGTGCCAGCAGCCCAGGGGTTGGCTACACCTTC
CDR3aa: CASSPGVGYTF
v_gene: TRBV7-9
d_gene: NA
j_gene: TRBJ1-2
abundance: NA

CDR3nt: TGTGCCAGCAGCCCCGAGGTCACCGGGGAGCTGTTTTTT
CDR3aa: CASSPEVTGELFF
v_gene: TRBV2
d_gene: NA
j_gene: TRBJ2-2
abundance: NA

CDR3nt: TGTGCCAGCTCACCGGGTGAAAAACTGTTTTTT
CDR3aa: CASSPGEKLFF
v_gene: TRBV18
d_gene: NA
j_gene: TRBJ1-4
abundance: NA

CDR3nt: TGTGCCAGCAGTCCTACAGGGGGCGGTTGGGGCTACACCTTC
CDR3aa: CASSPTGGGWGYTF
v_gene: TRBV6-5
d_gene: TRBD1
j_gene: TRBJ1-2
abundance: few

CDR3nt: TGTGCCACCAGCAGGTGGGGACAGGGGGTTAGGACCTTC
CDR3aa: CATSRWGQGVRTF
v_gene: TRBV15
d_gene: TRBD1
j_gene: TRBJ1-2
abundance: once

CDR3nt: TGTGCCAGCCGGATCGACGGGGACTATGGCTACACCTTC
CDR3aa: CASRIDGDYGYTF
v_gene: TRBV5-5
d_gene: NA
j_gene: TRBJ1-2
abundance: once

CDR3nt: TGTGCTAGTGGTTCCTCTAGACAGGGGGGCACCGGGGAGCTGTTTTTT
CDR3aa: CASGSSRQGGTGELFF
v_gene: TRBV12-5
d_gene: TRBD1
j_gene: TRBJ2-2
abundance: NA

CDR3nt: TGTGCCAGCAGCGTGTACGCCCTGAGCGGCTACACCTTC
CDR3aa: CASSVYALSGYTF
v_gene: TRBV9
d_gene: NA
j_gene: TRBJ1-2
abundance: NA

CDR3nt: TGTGCCAGCAGCCTAGCGGGAGGGAACCAAGAGACCCAGTACTTC
CDR3aa: CASSLAGGNQETQYF
v_gene: TRBV5-4
d_gene: TRBD2
j_gene: TRBJ2-5
abundance: NA

CDR3nt: TGTGCCAGCAGCTTTGCACAGGGAAATGAAAAACTGTTTTTT
CDR3aa: CASSFAQGNEKLFF
v_gene: TRBV7-9
d_gene: NA
j_gene: TRBJ1-4
abundance: few

CDR3nt: TGTGCCAGCAGCAAATCCCCACTAGCGGGTGGGACCGGGGAGCTGTTTTTT
CDR3aa: CASSKSPLAGGTGELFF
v_gene: TRBV21-1
d_gene: NA
j_gene: TRBJ2-2
abundance: NA

CDR3nt: TGCGCCAGCAGCGCGACAGGGGCCTTGAACACTGAAGCTTTCTTT
CDR3aa: CASSATGALNTEAFF
v_gene: TRBV5-1
d_gene: TRBD1
j_gene: TRBJ1-1
abundance: NA

CDR3nt: TGTGCCAGCAGCGTAGCTCCCAGGGGTCAAGAGACCCAGTACTTC
CDR3aa: CASSVAPRGQETQYF
v_gene: TRBV9
d_gene: NA
j_gene: TRBJ2-5
abundance: NA

CDR3nt: TGTGCCAGCAGCCCGCCCCTACGGGAGAATGCCAGAAATACGCAGTATTTT
CDR3aa: CASSPPLRENARNTQYF
v_gene: TRBV7-8
d_gene: NA
j_gene: TRBJ2-3
abundance: few

CDR3nt: TGTGCCAGCAGTTTATCCGGCAGGGCCGGAGTTTTTAATGAGCAGTTCTTC
CDR3aa: CASSLSGRAGVFNEQFF
v_gene: TRBV28
d_gene: NA
j_gene: TRBJ2-1
abundance: NA

CDR3nt: TGTGCCAGCAGTCCGATACTTGGACTAGCGGTAAGCTTCTCCTACAATGAGCAGTTCTTC
CDR3aa: CASSPILGLAVSFSYNEQFF
v_gene: TRBV28
d_gene: TRBD2
j_gene: TRBJ2-1
abundance: once